The T cell receptor (beta chain) described here comes from a study of shared T cell receptors in the human thymus. The repertoire was sequenced with immunoSEQ multiplex PCR; TCRdb's copy has only in-frame clones and lacks some. The table records approximately 660,000 clones, over 75% of them present only once. V trimming: 10 bases; J trimming: 5 bases; junction bases outside the gene matches: 8. The CDR3 is 13 residues long. The germline V gene encodes CDR1 SGHVS and CDR2 FQNEAQ. In addition, the sample was reused for a study of human thymus T cells. This second study notes: Donor material was obtained from healthy Finnish infants undergoing corrective surgery for congenital heart defects. Resections were taken during corrective heart surgery, and the thymus tissue came from these. What appeared biased in thymic and blood repertoires was the usage of V and J genes. Related research reported highly overlapping thymic repertoires among unrelated individuals.

The sequence derives from a boy in the first two years of life with a congenital heart defect. Sequencing was done on a sample of thymocytes. The rearrangement joins TRBV7-8 to TRBJ2-7, with 10 bases lining up with TRBD1. CDR3 DNA sequence: TGTGCCACCCGGGACAGGGGTTGCCACGAGCAGTACTTC. Translation gives CATRDRGCHEQYF.